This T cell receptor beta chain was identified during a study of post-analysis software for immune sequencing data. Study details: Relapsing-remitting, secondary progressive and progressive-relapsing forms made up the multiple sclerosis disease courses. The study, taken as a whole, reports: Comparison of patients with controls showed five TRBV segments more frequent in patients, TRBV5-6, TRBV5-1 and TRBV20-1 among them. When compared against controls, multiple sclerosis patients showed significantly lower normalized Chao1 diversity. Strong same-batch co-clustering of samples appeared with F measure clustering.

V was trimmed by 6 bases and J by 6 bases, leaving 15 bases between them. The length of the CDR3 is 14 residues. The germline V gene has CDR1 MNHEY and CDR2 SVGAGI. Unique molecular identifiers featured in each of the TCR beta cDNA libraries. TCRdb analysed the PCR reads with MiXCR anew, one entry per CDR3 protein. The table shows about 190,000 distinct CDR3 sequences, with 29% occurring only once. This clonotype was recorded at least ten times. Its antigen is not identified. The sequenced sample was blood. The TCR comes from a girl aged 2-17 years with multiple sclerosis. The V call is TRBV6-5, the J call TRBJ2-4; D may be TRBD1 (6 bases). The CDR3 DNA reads TGTGCCAGCAGACCATACAGGGACGCAAACATTCAGTACTTC. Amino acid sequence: CASRPYRDANIQYF.